Sequencing of this T cell receptor (beta chain) was carried out in a study of blood T cell repertoires in COVID-19. The V and J ends lost 2 bases and 2 bases respectively, with 10 bases between them. Germline assignment: CDR1 LGHDT and CDR2 YNNKEL (reference sequence). This CDR3 has 15 residues. Using immunoSEQ multiplex PCR, the repertoire was profiled, and TCRdb retains in-frame clones only, with some absent. The top ten clones hold roughly 24% of a sample with 95,000 or so clones, less than 85% of them seen once. This sequence originates from a human donor in a cohort sampled during active COVID-19. The chain uses TRBV3-1 (or the pseudogene TRBV3-2) and TRBJ2-1; possible D gene TRBD2, 5 bases. The sample comprised peripheral blood. In DNA form, the CDR3 reads TGTGCCAGCAGCCAATACGGACTTCCCTACAATGAGCAGTTCTTC. Protein product: CASSQYGLPYNEQFF.